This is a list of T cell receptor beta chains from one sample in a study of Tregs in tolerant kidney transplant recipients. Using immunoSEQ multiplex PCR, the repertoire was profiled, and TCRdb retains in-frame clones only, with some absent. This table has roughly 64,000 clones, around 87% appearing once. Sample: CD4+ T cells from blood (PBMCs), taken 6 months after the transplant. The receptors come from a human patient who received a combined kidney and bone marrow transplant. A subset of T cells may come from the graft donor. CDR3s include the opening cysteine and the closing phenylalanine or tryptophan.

CDR3: CAWGPSNTQYF; J: TRBJ2-3; V: TRBV30
CDR3: CAVPPGQLLANTGELFF; J: TRBJ2-2; V: TRBV2
CDR3: CASSWGVPGGYTF; J: TRBJ1-2; V: TRBV5-1
CDR3: CASSMSIAVSYEQYF; J: TRBJ2-7; V: TRBV19
CDR3: CASSDGRGLGYGYTF; J: TRBJ1-2; V: TRBV2
CDR3: CASSQDFEGVGGYTF; J: TRBJ1-2; V: TRBV4-3
CDR3: CASSGRESNLGEQYF; J: TRBJ2-7; V: TRBV5-1
CDR3: CASSLRARVGQYF; J: TRBJ2-7; V: TRBV7-2
CDR3: CASAAGPGTGELFF; J: TRBJ2-2; V: TRBV6-1
CDR3: CASSQRYPRQSSGLAKNIQYF; J: TRBJ2-4; V: TRBV4-3
CDR3: CASSFISGRVNEQYF; J: TRBJ2-7; V: TRBV19
CDR3: CASSLGAGAPQTQYF; J: TRBJ2-5; V: TRBV5-4
CDR3: CASSLRRGEYTEAFF; J: TRBJ1-1; V: TRBV11-1
CDR3: CSVAEGGTEAFF; J: TRBJ1-1; V: TRBV29-1
CDR3: CASSFRGGTDTQYF; J: TRBJ2-3; V: TRBV7-9
CDR3: CASSQELGRGGSGNTIYF; J: TRBJ1-3; V: TRBV4-2
CDR3: CASRRDRGTGELFF; J: TRBJ2-2; V: TRBV6-1
CDR3: CASSLTKQGANTGELFF; J: TRBJ2-2; V: TRBV7-3
CDR3: CASSLRGGTYEQYF; J: TRBJ2-7; V: TRBV7-2
CDR3: CASSQGPGTSGRSGETQYF; J: TRBJ2-5; V: TRBV4-2
CDR3: CASSVGQSSYNEQFF; J: TRBJ2-1; V: TRBV27
CDR3: CASSLDRQGEAFF; J: TRBJ1-1; V: TRBV7-2
CDR3: CASSGEGRSINEQYF; J: TRBJ2-7; V: TRBV7-9
CDR3: CASSYWRQQPQHF; J: TRBJ1-5; V: TRBV6-6
CDR3: CASSLGHGTSGGPRGQYF; J: TRBJ2-3; V: TRBV5-4
CDR3: CASSLSLNAYEQYF; J: TRBJ2-7; V: TRBV7-2
CDR3: CASSRGLAGGRGDTQYF; J: TRBJ2-3; V: TRBV7-3